The 30 T cell receptor beta chains below come from one sample, sequenced in a study of beta chain features in type 1 diabetes. All of the isolated RNA was reverse transcribed, so expressed TCRB transcripts were sequenced. Profiled with immunoSEQ multiplex PCR; TCRdb holds only in-frame clones, not every one. The sample carries hundreds of thousands of clones, 13% recorded once. Study results and limitations: Moderately but significantly shorter TCRB CDR3s were found in Type 1 diabetes patients in all four CD4+ subsets.

Antigens of these TCRs are unknown. Sequenced input: naive CD4+ T cells from blood. Receptors originate from a man younger than 35 with type 1 diabetes.

In this sample, this clone turned up a few times. The chain couples TRBV5-4 to TRBJ1-1; D remains ambiguous. The CDR3 covers 13 residues. The V gene's germline CDR1 is SGHNT and CDR2 YYREEE (reference sequence). The germline V and J ends were trimmed by 5 bases and 4 bases, with 12 bases remaining between them. The CDR3 sequence: CASRDPGITEAFF. In DNA form, the CDR3 reads TGTGCCAGCAGGGACCCCGGGATCACTGAAGCTTTCTTT.

This clone was counted a few times. J is TRBJ1-1 and V is TRBV14; TRBD1 might be the D (5 bases). Trimming pared 1 base from V and 2 bases from J, leaving 14 bases between. This CDR3 has 16 residues. CDR1 is SGHDN, CDR2 FVKESK, per germline. The CDR3 bases are TGTGCCAGCAGCCAAGTGTGGGGGACCACCAACACTGAAGCTTTCTTT. Its protein is CASSQVWGTTNTEAFF.

This clone has only a few counts. This rearrangement joins TRBV6-1 to TRBJ2-7; 9 bases agree with TRBD1. There are 18 residues in the CDR3. In germline, CDR1 is MNHNS, CDR2 SASEGT. V shed 2 bases and J 7 bases; nucleotides not matched to a gene: 18. CDR3 DNA: TGTGCCAGCAGTGAAAGGGACAGGGTTTCCCTTCTTCGGGGAGAGCAGTACTTC. Protein product: CASSERDRVSLLRGEQYF.

V gene TRBV30 combines with J gene TRBJ2-7; D gene uncertain. CDR1 and CDR2 (germline): GTSNPN, SVGIG (reference sequence). V was pared by 8 bases and J by 1 base, with 15 bases between. The CDR3 consists of 13 residues. The DNA for the CDR3 is TGTGCCCAAACAACGCCCACATCCTACGAGCAGTACTTC. This gives the protein CAQTTPTSYEQYF.

In this sample, this clone turned up once. J is TRBJ1-2 and V is TRBV5-4, with 9 bases aligning to TRBD1. This CDR3 spans 14 amino acids. The germline V gene has CDR1 SGHNT and CDR2 YYREEE (reference sequence). V was clipped by 4 bases and J by 7 bases; unmatched bases: 8. CDR3 residues: CASSLGQGLGGYTF. CDR3 nucleotide sequence: TGTGCCAGCAGCCTAGGACAGGGGCTGGGTGGCTACACCTTC.

The rearrangement links TRBV5-1 to TRBJ1-1, with 7 positions matching TRBD1. Losses at the gene ends were 2 bases for V and 0 bases for J; bases not matched to a gene: 7. The germline V gene encodes CDR1 SGHRS and CDR2 YFSETQ. The CDR3 loop spans 16 amino acids. CDR3 nucleotides: TGCGCCAGCAGCTTAAGACAGGGCGGGGTGAACACTGAAGCTTTCTTT. Its translation: CASSLRQGGVNTEAFF.

V usage is TRBV19 and J usage is TRBJ2-1, with 8 bases lining up with TRBD2. With 5 bases clipped from V and 6 bases from J, the junction kept 9 bases outside the gene matches. Germline V lookup: CDR1 LNHDA, CDR2 SQIVND (reference sequence). The CDR3 sequence is 15 residues long. CDR3 amino acids: CASSESGGAANEQFF. Written as DNA, the CDR3 is TGTGCCAGTAGTGAAAGCGGGGGTGCTGCCAATGAGCAGTTCTTC.

This clone was detected a few times. Additional DNA sequences in this sample encode the identical CDR3. The rearrangement links TRBV5-1 to TRBJ1-1, with TRBD1 identical over 7 bases. This CDR3 is 14 amino acids long. With V trimmed by 2 bases and J by 4 bases, 5 bases remained unmatched. CDR1 is SGHRS and CDR2 is YFSETQ in the germline V gene. The CDR3 protein is CASSLTGTATEAFF. CDR3 DNA sequence: TGCGCCAGCAGCTTAACCGGGACAGCCACTGAAGCTTTCTTT.

The chain uses TRBV28 and TRBJ2-2, with D possibly being TRBD2 (6 bases). The CDR3 consists of 15 residues. Trimming pared 8 bases from V and 0 bases from J, leaving 13 bases between. Germline V gives CDR1 MDHEN, CDR2 SYDVKM. The CDR3, as DNA: TGTGCCAGCGCTCTGGGCGGGACGAACACCGGGGAGCTGTTTTTT. Translating gives CASALGGTNTGELFF.

The genes are TRBV10-3 and TRBJ1-1, with 7 bases that match TRBD1. Germline lookup yields CDR1 ENHRY and CDR2 SYGVKD. This CDR3 spans 13 amino acids. Trimming at V came to 10 bases and at J to 3 bases, leaving 8 bases not matched to a gene. The CDR3 DNA is TGTGCCAGCCTTAGACAGGGAGACACTGAAGCTTTCTTT. Translating it yields CASLRQGDTEAFF.

CDR3 in amino acids: CASTRDRSNQPQHF. CDR3 DNA: TGTGCCAGCACCCGGGACAGGAGCAATCAGCCCCAGCATTTT. This sequence joins TRBV2 and TRBJ1-5; TRBD1 matches 8 bases. This CDR3 is built from 14 residues. The ends lost 7 bases at V and 1 base at J; junction bases unmatched: 3. Germline CDR1 is SNHLY and CDR2 is FYNNEI.

The J gene is TRBJ1-1, the V gene TRBV4-1, with D possibly being TRBD1 (6 bases). Germline V gene data show CDR1 as MGHRA and CDR2 as YSYEKL. The CDR3 covers 15 residues. V was trimmed by 1 base and J by 4 bases, leaving 13 bases between them. The CDR3 protein is CASSQGHRVGTEAFF. The CDR3 coding sequence is TGCGCCAGCAGCCAAGGGCACAGGGTGGGCACTGAAGCTTTCTTT.

This clone was counted between two and nine times. The V gene is TRBV7-9, the J gene TRBJ2-3; TRBD2 agrees at 9 bases. The junction had 7 bases not matched to a gene; V was cut back by 6 bases and J by 0 bases. This CDR3 comprises 16 residues. Per germline, CDR1 SEHNR and CDR2 FQNEAQ (reference sequence). The CDR3 region is CASRLGLASSTDTQYF. In DNA, the CDR3 is TGTGCCAGCAGACTAGGACTAGCGTCCAGCACAGATACGCAGTATTTT.

V usage is TRBV19 and J usage is TRBJ2-1; 10 bases line up with TRBD1. The CDR3 consists of 13 residues. The germline gives CDR1 LNHDA, CDR2 SQIVND (reference sequence). J was trimmed by 8 bases and V by 5 bases; bases with no gene match: 3. The CDR3 reads CASSSDRGYEQFF. Here the CDR3 DNA reads TGTGCCAGTAGTTCGGACAGGGGGTATGAGCAGTTCTTC.

The V gene is TRBV6-1, the J gene TRBJ2-5; 8 positions match TRBD1. V shed 4 bases, J shed 5 bases, and the junction held 6 bases outside the gene matches. This CDR3 has 14 amino acids. Germline V gene sequence: CDR1 MNHNS, CDR2 SASEGT. CDR3 loop: CASSALTGGETQYF. The CDR3, as DNA: TGTGCCAGCAGTGCGCTAACAGGGGGGGAGACCCAGTACTTC.

A few counts support this clone. The rearrangement uses TRBV5-4 and TRBJ2-5, with D hard to call. The CDR3 loop spans 15 amino acids. CDR1 is SGHNT, CDR2 YYREEE, per germline (reference sequence). V lost 7 bases to trimming and J lost 5 bases, with 21 bases between them. CDR3: CASPRTFPHRETQYF. The CDR3, as DNA: TGTGCCAGCCCTCGCACGTTCCCTCATCGGGAGACCCAGTACTTC.

This clone has only a few counts. This chain uses TRBV6-6 with TRBJ1-1, with D possibly being TRBD1 (5 bases). The germline V gene has CDR1 MNHNY and CDR2 SVGAGI (reference sequence). Trimming left V 6 bases short and J 0 bases short, with 14 bases between. This CDR3 has 15 residues. The CDR3 loop reads CASRHHDRLNTEAFF. The CDR3 DNA reads as TGTGCCAGCAGGCACCATGACAGATTGAACACTGAAGCTTTCTTT.

V usage is TRBV2 and J usage is TRBJ2-1; 7 nucleotides line up with TRBD1. Germline V gene sequence: CDR1 SNHLY, CDR2 FYNNEI. V lost 1 base, J lost 9 bases, and 3 bases stayed unmatched. The length of the CDR3 is 13 residues. CDR3 nucleotides: TGTGCCAGCAGTGAAGAGGGGGCCGGTGAGCAGTTCTTC. It encodes CASSEEGAGEQFF. The whole variable domain, remainder taken from reference TRBV2 and TRBJ2-1, is EPEVTQTPSHQVTQMGQEVILRCVPISNHLYFYWYRQILGQKVEFLVSFYNNEISEKSEIFDDQFSVERPDGSNFTLKIRSTKLEDSAMYFCASSEEGAGEQFFGPGTRLTVL.

This clone was seen only a few times. The rearrangement links TRBV2 to TRBJ2-5; D may be TRBD1 (6 bases). Between the trimmed V and J ends, which lost 4 bases and 1 base, there was a span of 10 bases. Germline V gives CDR1 SNHLY, CDR2 FYNNEI. This CDR3 spans 14 amino acids. The CDR3 coding sequence is TGTGCCAGCAGTGCCACAGGGAGCCAAGAGACCCAGTACTTC. It encodes CASSATGSQETQYF.

This clone appeared a few times. This chain uses TRBV6-1 with TRBJ2-5; a weak D match, TRBD1 (6 bases). From germline, CDR1 is MNHNS and CDR2 SASEGT. The CDR3 is 14 amino acids. The germline V and J ends were trimmed by 6 bases and 0 bases, with 11 bases remaining between them. The CDR3 nucleotides are TGTGCCAGCAGCCCCCAGGGGTACCAAGAGACCCAGTACTTC. It codes for CASSPQGYQETQYF.

The CDR3 DNA sequence: TGTGCCAGCAGTGGCCCGGGGTTTAGCGGGGGCCTCGGTGATACGCAGTATTTT. It specifies CASSGPGFSGGLGDTQYF. This chain connects TRBV25-1 to TRBJ2-3; 9 bases fit TRBD2. The CDR3 spans 18 residues. Germline-derived CDR1 and CDR2 are MGHDK and SYGVNS. Losses at the gene ends were 4 bases for V and 6 bases for J; bases not matched to a gene: 17. Complete variable domain (other parts from reference TRBV25-1 and TRBJ2-3): EADIYQTPRYLVIGTGKKITLECSQTMGHDKMYWYQQDPGMELHLIHYSYGVNSTEKGDLSSESTVSRIRTEHFPLTLESARPSHTSQYLCASSGPGFSGGLGDTQYFGPGTRLTVL.

The V gene is TRBV18, the J gene TRBJ1-2; D perhaps matches TRBD1 (5 bases). Germline-derived CDR1 and CDR2 are KGHSH and LQKENI. The V end lost 3 bases, the J end lost 5 bases, and 19 bases lay between the germline ends. CDR3 length equals 16 residues. DNA for the CDR3: TGTGCCAGCTCACCGGTCCCACAACTAGGGGTTTATGGCTACACCTTC. It translates to CASSPVPQLGVYGYTF.

The chain combines TRBV25-1 with TRBJ1-5; D may be TRBD1 (6 bases). The CDR3 has 12 amino acids. From germline, CDR1 is MGHDK and CDR2 SYGVNS. Trimming removed 8 bases from V and 7 bases from J, with 12 bases in between. CDR3 nucleotides: TGTGCCAGCCAAACACAGGGACAGCCCCAGCATTTT. Its protein is CASQTQGQPQHF.

J is TRBJ2-2 and V is TRBV21-1; TRBD2, as called in the table, went unchecked against the DNA. TRBV21-1 is a known pseudogene. CDR3 length: 12 residues. The DNA of the CDR3 is TGTGGGGTGAGGGTGAGGACCGGGGAGCTGTTTTTT. This sequence encodes CGVRVRTGELFF.

CDR3 sequence reads: CASSYSRGIRGEAFF. CDR3 DNA sequence: TGTGCCAGCAGTTACTCTCGCGGTATTAGGGGTGAAGCTTTCTTT. The V call is TRBV6-5, the J call TRBJ1-1; the D gene is possibly TRBD1 (5 bases). Trimming pared 0 bases from V and 7 bases from J, leaving 15 bases between. Germline V gives CDR1 MNHEY, CDR2 SVGAGI. The CDR3 totals 15 residues.

V gene TRBV4-1 combines with J gene TRBJ2-1, with D possibly being TRBD1 (5 bases). Germline CDR1 and CDR2: MGHRA and YSYEKL. The CDR3 loop spans 15 amino acids. Deletions cut 2 bases from V and 6 bases from J, with 14 bases between. The CDR3 bases are TGCGCCAGCAGCCAACTTGGTTTAGGGGCCAATGAGCAGTTCTTC. This codes for CASSQLGLGANEQFF.

This clone was seen a few times. The CDR3 spells CASSPRQGISSYEQYF. The CDR3, as DNA: TGTGCCAGCTCACCCCGACAGGGAATCAGCTCCTACGAGCAGTACTTC. The chain couples TRBV18 to TRBJ2-7, with TRBD1 matching over 7 bases. The CDR3 totals 16 residues. The V gene's germline CDR1 is KGHSH and CDR2 LQKENI. Germline trimming cut 3 bases from V and 0 bases from J; bases unmatched to any gene: 8.

The rearrangement joins TRBV4-1 to TRBJ2-5, with 10 nucleotides matching TRBD2. V lost 0 bases to trimming and J lost 2 bases; unmatched junction nucleotides: 9. The germline gives CDR1 MGHRA, CDR2 YSYEKL. The CDR3 consists of 18 residues. The CDR3 DNA sequence: TGCGCCAGCAGCCAAGATTACAGCGGGGGGGCATTTCAAGAGACCCAGTACTTC. It codes for CASSQDYSGGAFQETQYF.

The chain carries TRBV9 and TRBJ2-3; 10 nucleotides agree with TRBD2. The CDR3 is 17 amino acids. Per the germline V gene, CDR1 is SGDLS and CDR2 is YYNGEE. V shed 4 bases and J 0 bases; nucleotides not matched to a gene: 8. The CDR3 region has the DNA TGTGCCAGCAGCACCAGCGGGGGGGTTCTTAGCACAGATACGCAGTATTTT. Translating gives CASSTSGGVLSTDTQYF.

J is TRBJ2-1 and V is TRBV5-8; the D is unclear. Germline V gene sequence: CDR1 SGHTS, CDR2 YDEGEE. The CDR3 is 9 residues long. Trimming pared 3 bases from V and 12 bases from J, leaving 4 bases between. The CDR3 bases are TGTGCCAGCAGCTGGGGGCAGTTCTTC. This gives the protein CASSWGQFF.